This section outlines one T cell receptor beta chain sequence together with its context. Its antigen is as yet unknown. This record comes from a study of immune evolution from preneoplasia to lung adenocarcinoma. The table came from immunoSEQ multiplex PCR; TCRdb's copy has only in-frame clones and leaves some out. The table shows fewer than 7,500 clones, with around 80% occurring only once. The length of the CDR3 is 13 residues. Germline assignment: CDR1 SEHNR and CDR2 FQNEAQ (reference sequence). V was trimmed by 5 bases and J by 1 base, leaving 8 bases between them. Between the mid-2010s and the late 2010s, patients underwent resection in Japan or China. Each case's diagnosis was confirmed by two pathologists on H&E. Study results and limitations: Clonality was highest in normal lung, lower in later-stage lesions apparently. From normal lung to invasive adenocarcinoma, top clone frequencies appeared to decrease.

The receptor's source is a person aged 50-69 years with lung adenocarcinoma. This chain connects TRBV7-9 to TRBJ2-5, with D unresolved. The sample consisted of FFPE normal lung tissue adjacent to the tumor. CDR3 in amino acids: CASSPLSQETQYF. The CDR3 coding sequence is TGTGCCAGCAGCCCCCTTTCCCAAGAGACCCAGTACTTC.